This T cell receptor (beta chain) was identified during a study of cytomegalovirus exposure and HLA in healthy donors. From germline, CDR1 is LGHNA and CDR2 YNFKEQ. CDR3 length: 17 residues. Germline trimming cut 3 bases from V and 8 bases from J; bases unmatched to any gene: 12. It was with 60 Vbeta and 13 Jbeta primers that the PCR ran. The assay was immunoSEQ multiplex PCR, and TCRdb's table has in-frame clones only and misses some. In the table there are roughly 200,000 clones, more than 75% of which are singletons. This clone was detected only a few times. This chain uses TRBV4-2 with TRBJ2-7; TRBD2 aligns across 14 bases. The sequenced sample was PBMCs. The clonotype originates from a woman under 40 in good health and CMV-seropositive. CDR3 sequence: CASSQRLAGGQNFKQYF. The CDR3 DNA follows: TGTGCCAGCAGCCAGCGACTAGCGGGGGGGCAGAATTTTAAGCAGTACTTC.